The clone carrying this TCR beta chain was observed a few times. The CDR3 is 17 residues long. The germline CDR1 and CDR2 sequences are DFQATT and SNEGSKA (reference sequence). V lost 0 bases and J lost 7, with 19 bases in between. TCR beta CDR3 region amplification was performed from RNA transcripts. Using the HTBI primer set, a first-round RT-PCR was run on the TCR CDR3. TCRdb redid the calling of the multiplex PCR reads with MiXCR, one entry per CDR3 protein. The table has about 290,000 distinct CDR3 sequences, roughly a fifth seen once. Under 3 months was the duration of disease in ophthalmopathy patients, who also had a Clinical Activity Score of at least 3 and a NOSPECS grade of at least 4. The data derive from a study of T cells in Graves' hyperthyroidism and ophthalmopathy.

The chain joins TRBV20-1 to TRBJ1-6, with D maybe TRBD1 (5 bases). The receptor comes from a man aged 45-60 years with Graves' ophthalmopathy. The material sequenced was blood. This CDR3 is CSARDHAGVGLNSPLHF. CDR3 DNA sequence: TGCAGTGCTAGAGATCATGCGGGGGTAGGCCTAAATTCACCCCTCCACTTT.